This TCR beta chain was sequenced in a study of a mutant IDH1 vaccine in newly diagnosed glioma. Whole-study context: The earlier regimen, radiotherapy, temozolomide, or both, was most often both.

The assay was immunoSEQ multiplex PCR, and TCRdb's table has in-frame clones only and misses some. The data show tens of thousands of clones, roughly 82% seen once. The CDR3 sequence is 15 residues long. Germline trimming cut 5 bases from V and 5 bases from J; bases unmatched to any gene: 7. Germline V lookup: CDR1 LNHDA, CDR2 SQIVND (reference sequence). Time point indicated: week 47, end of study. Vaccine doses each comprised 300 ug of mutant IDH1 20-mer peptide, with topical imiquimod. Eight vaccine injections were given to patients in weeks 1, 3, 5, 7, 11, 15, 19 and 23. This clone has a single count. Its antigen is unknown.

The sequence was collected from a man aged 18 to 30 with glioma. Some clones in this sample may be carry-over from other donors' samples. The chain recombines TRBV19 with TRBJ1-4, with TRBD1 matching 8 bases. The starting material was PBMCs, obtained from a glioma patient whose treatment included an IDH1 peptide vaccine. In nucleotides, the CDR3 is TGTGCCAGTAGTTTCACAGGGGGAGTAAATGAAAAACTGTTTTTT. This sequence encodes CASSFTGGVNEKLFF.